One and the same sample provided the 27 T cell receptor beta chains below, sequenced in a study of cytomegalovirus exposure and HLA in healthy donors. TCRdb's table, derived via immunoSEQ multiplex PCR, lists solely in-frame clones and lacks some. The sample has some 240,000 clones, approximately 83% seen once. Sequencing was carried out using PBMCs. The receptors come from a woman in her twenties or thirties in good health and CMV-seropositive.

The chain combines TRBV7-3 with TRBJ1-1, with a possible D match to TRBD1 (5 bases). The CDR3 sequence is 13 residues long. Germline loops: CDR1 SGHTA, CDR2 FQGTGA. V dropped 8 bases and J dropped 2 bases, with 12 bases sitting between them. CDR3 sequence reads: CASSEQANTEAFF. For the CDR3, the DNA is TGTGCCAGCTCCGAACAGGCAAACACTGAAGCTTTCTTT.

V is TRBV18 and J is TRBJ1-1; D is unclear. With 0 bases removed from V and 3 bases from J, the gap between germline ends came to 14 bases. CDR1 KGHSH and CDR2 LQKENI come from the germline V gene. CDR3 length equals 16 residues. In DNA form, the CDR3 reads TGTGCCAGCTCACCACCAGGTAGTATTCGGGACACTGAAGCTTTCTTT. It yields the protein CASSPPGSIRDTEAFF.

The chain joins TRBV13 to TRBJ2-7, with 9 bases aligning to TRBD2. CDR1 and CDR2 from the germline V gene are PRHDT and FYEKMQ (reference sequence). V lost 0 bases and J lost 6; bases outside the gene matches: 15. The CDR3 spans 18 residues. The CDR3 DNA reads TGTGCCAGCAGCTTAGGTCAGGGTGCGGGAGGGCCCTTTCTCGAGCAGTACTTC. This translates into CASSLGQGAGGPFLEQYF.

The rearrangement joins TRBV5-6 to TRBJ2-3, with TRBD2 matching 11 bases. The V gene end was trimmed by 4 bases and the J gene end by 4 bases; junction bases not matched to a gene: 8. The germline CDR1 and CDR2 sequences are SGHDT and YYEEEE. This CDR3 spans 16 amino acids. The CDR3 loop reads CASSKASGRRPDTQYF. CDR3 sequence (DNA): TGTGCCAGCAGCAAAGCTAGCGGGAGGAGACCAGATACGCAGTATTTT.

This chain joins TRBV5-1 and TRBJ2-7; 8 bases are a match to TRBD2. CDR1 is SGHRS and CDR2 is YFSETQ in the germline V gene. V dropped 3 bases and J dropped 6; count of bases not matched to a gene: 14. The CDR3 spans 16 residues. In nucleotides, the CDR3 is TGCGCCAGCAGCTCCAGGAAACTAGCGGAGATGTCCGAGCAGTACTTC. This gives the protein CASSSRKLAEMSEQYF.

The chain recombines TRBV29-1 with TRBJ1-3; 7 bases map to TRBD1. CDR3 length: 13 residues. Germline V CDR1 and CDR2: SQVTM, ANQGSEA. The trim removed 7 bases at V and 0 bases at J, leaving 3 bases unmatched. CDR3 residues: CSAQGVSGNTIYF. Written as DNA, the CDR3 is TGCAGCGCGCAGGGGGTCTCTGGAAACACCATATATTTT.

CDR3: CASSGEGQGGQETQYF. CDR3 sequence (DNA): TGCGCCAGCAGCGGGGAAGGACAGGGTGGACAAGAGACCCAGTACTTC. The rearrangement links TRBV5-1 to TRBJ2-5, with 8 bases matching TRBD1. The trim removed 4 bases at V and 2 bases at J, leaving 10 bases unmatched. Per germline, CDR1 SGHRS and CDR2 YFSETQ. The CDR3 consists of 16 residues.

For the CDR3, the DNA is TGTGCCAGCAGTTTCAAGAGCGGGAGGGCCTCCGAGCAGTACTTC. Encoded protein: CASSFKSGRASEQYF. The chain combines TRBV28 with TRBJ2-7, with TRBD2 matching 10 bases. The V gene's germline CDR1 is MDHEN and CDR2 SYDVKM. The V segment lost 3 bases and the J segment 6 bases; nucleotides outside the gene matches: 8. The CDR3 totals 15 residues.

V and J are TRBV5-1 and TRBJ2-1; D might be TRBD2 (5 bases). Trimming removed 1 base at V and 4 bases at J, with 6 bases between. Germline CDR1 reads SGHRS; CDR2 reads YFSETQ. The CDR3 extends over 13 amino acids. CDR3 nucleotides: TGCGCCAGCAGCTTGCGGGATTACAATGAGCAGTTCTTC. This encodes CASSLRDYNEQFF.

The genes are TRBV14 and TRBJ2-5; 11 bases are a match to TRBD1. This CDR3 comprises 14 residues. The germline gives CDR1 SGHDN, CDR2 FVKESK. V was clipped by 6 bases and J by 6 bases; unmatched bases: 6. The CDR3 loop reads CASSRTGGFQTQYF. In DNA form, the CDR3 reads TGTGCCAGCAGTCGGACAGGGGGCTTCCAGACCCAGTACTTC.

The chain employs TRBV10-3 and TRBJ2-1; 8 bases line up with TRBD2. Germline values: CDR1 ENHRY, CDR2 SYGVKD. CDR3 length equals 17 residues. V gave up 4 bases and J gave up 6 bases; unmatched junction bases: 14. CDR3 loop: CAISGRLAGGGGNEQFF. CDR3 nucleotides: TGTGCCATCAGTGGTCGTCTGGCGGGAGGAGGAGGCAATGAGCAGTTCTTC.

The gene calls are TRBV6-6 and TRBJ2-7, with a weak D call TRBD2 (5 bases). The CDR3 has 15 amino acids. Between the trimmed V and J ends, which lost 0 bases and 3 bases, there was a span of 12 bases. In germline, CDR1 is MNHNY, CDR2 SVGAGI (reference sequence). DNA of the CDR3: TGTGCCAGCAGTTACTCGAGCGGAACGTACTACGAGCAGTACTTC. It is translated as CASSYSSGTYYEQYF.

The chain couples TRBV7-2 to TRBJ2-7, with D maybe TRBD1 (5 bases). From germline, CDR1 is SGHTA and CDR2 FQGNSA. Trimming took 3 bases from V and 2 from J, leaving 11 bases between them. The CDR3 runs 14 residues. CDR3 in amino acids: CASSFAGQAYEQYF. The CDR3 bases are TGTGCCAGCAGCTTCGCCGGACAAGCCTACGAGCAGTACTTC.

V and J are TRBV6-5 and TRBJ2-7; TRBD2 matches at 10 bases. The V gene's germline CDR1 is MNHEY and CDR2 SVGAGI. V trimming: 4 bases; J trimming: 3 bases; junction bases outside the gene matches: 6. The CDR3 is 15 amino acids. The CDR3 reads CASSSGLAEFYEQYF. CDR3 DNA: TGTGCCAGCAGTTCCGGACTAGCGGAATTCTACGAGCAGTACTTC.

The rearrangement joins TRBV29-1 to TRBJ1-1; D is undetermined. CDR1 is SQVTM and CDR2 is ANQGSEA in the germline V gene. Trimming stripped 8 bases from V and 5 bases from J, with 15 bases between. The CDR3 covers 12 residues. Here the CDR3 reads CSIGNGLTEAFF. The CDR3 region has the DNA TGCAGCATCGGGAATGGATTGACTGAAGCTTTCTTT.

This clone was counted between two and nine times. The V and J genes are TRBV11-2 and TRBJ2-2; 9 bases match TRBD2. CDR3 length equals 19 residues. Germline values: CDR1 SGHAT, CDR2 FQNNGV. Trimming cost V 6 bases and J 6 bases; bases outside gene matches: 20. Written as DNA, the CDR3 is TGTGCCAGCAGACCATCCGGAGGGACCCTAGCGGGGCCCGCCGGGGAGCTGTTTTTT. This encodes CASRPSGGTLAGPAGELFF.

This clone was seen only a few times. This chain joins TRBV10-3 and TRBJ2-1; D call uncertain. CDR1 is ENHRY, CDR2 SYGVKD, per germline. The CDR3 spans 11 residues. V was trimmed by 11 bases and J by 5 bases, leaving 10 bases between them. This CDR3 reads CASQANNEQFF. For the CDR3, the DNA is TGTGCCTCACAAGCGAACAATGAGCAGTTCTTC.

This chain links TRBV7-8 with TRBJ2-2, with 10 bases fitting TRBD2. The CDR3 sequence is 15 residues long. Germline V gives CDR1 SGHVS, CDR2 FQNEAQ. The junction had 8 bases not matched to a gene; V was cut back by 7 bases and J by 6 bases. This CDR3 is CASKIFLAGAGELFF. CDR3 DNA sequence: TGTGCCAGCAAAATCTTTCTAGCGGGAGCCGGGGAGCTGTTTTTT. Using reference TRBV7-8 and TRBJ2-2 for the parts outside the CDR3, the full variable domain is GAGVSQSPRYKVAKRGQDVALRCDPISGHVSLFWYQQALGQGPEFLTYFQNEAQLDKSGLPSDRFFAERPEGSVSTLKIQRTQQEDSAVYLCASKIFLAGAGELFFGEGSRLTVL.

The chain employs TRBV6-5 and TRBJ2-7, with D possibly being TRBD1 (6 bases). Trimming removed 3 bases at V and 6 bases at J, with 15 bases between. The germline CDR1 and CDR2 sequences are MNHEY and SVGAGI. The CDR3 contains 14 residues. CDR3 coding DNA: TGTGCCAGCAGTTATGCCTACAGGGATGGCGAGCAGTACTTC. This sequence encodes CASSYAYRDGEQYF.

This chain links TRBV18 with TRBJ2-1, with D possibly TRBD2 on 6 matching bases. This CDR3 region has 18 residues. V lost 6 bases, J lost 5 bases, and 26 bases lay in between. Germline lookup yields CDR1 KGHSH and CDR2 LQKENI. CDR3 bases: TGTGCCAGCTCTCACCAGCGGGTAAACAGCGGGCCCAACAATGAGCAGTTCTTC. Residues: CASSHQRVNSGPNNEQFF.

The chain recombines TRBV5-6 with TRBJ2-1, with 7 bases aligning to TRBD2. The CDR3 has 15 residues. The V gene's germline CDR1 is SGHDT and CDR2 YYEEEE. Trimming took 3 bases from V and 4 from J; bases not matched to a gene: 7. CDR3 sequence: CASSYGASGYNEQFF. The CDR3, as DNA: TGTGCCAGCAGCTATGGGGCTAGCGGTTACAATGAGCAGTTCTTC.

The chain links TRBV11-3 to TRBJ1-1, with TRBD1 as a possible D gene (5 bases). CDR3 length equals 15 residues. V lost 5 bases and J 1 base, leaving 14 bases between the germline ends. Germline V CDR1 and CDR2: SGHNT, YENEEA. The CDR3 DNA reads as TGTGCCAGCAGCCTCCTATTTACAGGGAACACTGAAGCTTTCTTT. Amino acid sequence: CASSLLFTGNTEAFF.

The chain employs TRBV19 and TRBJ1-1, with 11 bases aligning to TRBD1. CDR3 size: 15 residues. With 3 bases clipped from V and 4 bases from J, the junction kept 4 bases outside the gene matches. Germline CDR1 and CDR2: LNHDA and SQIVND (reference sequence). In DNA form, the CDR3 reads TGTGCCAGTAGTATTAGGGGGACAGGGGGCACTGAAGCTTTCTTT. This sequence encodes CASSIRGTGGTEAFF.

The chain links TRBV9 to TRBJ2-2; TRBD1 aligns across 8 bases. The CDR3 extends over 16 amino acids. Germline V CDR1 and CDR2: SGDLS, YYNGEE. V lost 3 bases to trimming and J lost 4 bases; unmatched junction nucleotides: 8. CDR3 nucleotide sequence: TGTGCCAGCAGCGCCCGGACAGGGATGAGCACCGGGGAGCTGTTTTTT. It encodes CASSARTGMSTGELFF.

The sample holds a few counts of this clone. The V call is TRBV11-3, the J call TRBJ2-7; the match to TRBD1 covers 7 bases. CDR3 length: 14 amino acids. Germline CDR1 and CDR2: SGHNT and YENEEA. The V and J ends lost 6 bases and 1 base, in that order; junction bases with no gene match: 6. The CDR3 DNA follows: TGTGCCAGCAGTCGGGGACAGAATTCCTACGAGCAGTACTTC. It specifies CASSRGQNSYEQYF.

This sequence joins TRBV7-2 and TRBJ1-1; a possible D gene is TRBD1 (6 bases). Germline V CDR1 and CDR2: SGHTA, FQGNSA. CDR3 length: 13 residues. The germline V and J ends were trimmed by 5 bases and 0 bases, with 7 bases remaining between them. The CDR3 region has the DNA TGTGCCAGCAGCCGGACAGTGAACACTGAAGCTTTCTTT. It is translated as CASSRTVNTEAFF.

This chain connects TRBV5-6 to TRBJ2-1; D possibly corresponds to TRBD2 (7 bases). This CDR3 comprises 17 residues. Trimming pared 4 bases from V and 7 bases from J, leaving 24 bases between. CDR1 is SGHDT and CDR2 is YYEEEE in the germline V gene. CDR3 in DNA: TGTGCCAGCAGCCCGGGGTTGGGGGGGCAATCCTGGAATGAGCAGTTCTTC. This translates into CASSPGLGGQSWNEQFF.